The 12 T cell receptor beta chains below were found in one sample sequenced in a study of CD8+ T cells in alopecia areata. cDNA prepared by RNA extraction and subsequent reverse transcription served as the template for sequencing. Profiling relied on immunoSEQ multiplex PCR, and the TCRdb table lists in-frame clones only, not all of them. Among more than 90,000 clones, roughly 63% were seen once, and the ten largest hold 25% to 35%. Treatment: oral pan-JAK inhibitor, 5-10 mg twice daily. The material was CD8+ T cells sorted from blood, obtained at week 4, from a patient treated with tofacitinib. The origin of the receptors is a human donor with alopecia areata.

This rearrangement joins TRBV30 to TRBJ2-7; D gene uncertain. Germline CDR1 and CDR2: GTSNPN and SVGIG (reference sequence). V lost 4 bases and J 7 bases, leaving 17 bases between the germline ends. The length of the CDR3 is 13 residues. The CDR3 is CAWKTDPFGEQYF. The CDR3 DNA sequence: TGTGCCTGGAAAACGGACCCCTTTGGGGAGCAGTACTTC. Full variable domain (missing parts from reference TRBV30 and TRBJ2-7): SQTIHQWPATLVQPVGSPLSLECTVEGTSNPNLYWYRQAAGRGLQLLFYSVGIGQISSEVPQNLSASRPQDRQFILSSKKLLLSDSGFYLCAWKTDPFGEQYFGPGTRLTVT.

The chain couples TRBV27 to TRBJ1-2, with 7 bases that match TRBD1. Germline lookup yields CDR1 MNHEY and CDR2 SMNVEV (reference sequence). The CDR3 runs to 12 residues. Trimming at V came to 9 bases and at J to 3 bases, leaving 4 bases not matched to a gene. The CDR3 nucleotides read TGTGCCAGTCAAGGACAGGACTATGGCTACACCTTC. This sequence encodes CASQGQDYGYTF.

This clone was seen more than once but under ten times. The gene calls are TRBV30 and TRBJ2-7, with unresolved D. The V end lost 3 bases, the J end lost 5 bases, and 8 bases lay between the germline ends. The germline V gene has CDR1 GTSNPN and CDR2 SVGIG (reference sequence). The CDR3 covers 11 residues. The CDR3 region has the DNA TGTGCCTGGAGCGACGATAACGAGCAGTACTTC. Translation: CAWSDDNEQYF.

This clone was counted only a few times. This chain uses TRBV30 with TRBJ1-5, with D hard to call. Germline CDR1 reads GTSNPN; CDR2 reads SVGIG (reference sequence). The CDR3 has 14 amino acids. V dropped 5 bases and J dropped 0 bases, with 11 bases sitting between them. CDR3 DNA: TGTGCCTGGGGGAGAGGGAGTAGCAATCAGCCCCAGCATTTT. Protein product: CAWGRGSSNQPQHF.

V is TRBV30 and J is TRBJ1-1, with D possibly TRBD1 on 5 matching bases. The CDR3 totals 12 residues. Germline CDR1 GTSNPN, CDR2 SVGIG (reference sequence). V lost 6 bases and J lost 0, with 8 bases in between. For the CDR3, the DNA is TGTGCCTGTTGGGGGATGAACACTGAAGCTTTCTTT. Translation: CACWGMNTEAFF.

In DNA, the CDR3 is TGTGCCAGCAGGGGACAGTCCTACAATGAGCAGTTCTTC. Its protein is CASRGQSYNEQFF. V is TRBV28 and J is TRBJ2-1, with 7 nucleotides matching TRBD1. Looked up from germline, CDR1 is MDHEN and CDR2 is SYDVKM. After removal of 6 bases from V and 1 base from J, the junction contained 0 bases not matched to a gene. CDR3 length equals 13 residues.

The chain carries TRBV14 and TRBJ2-1; TRBD1 agrees at 8 bases. The germline V gene has CDR1 SGHDN and CDR2 FVKESK. The CDR3 is 13 residues long. J lost 8 bases, V lost 3 bases, and 3 bases had no gene match. In DNA, the CDR3 is TGTGCCAGCAGCCAGACAGGGGTGGATGAGCAGTTCTTC. Amino acid sequence: CASSQTGVDEQFF.

The chain links TRBV29-1 to TRBJ1-2; the D gene is possibly TRBD1 (5 bases). Germline assignment: CDR1 SQVTM and CDR2 ANQGSEA. The CDR3 has 14 residues. Trimming removed 1 base from V and 4 bases from J, with 13 bases in between. Here the CDR3 DNA reads TGCAGCGTTGAAGTCCAGGGAGCGATCTATGGCTACACCTTC. Amino acid sequence: CSVEVQGAIYGYTF.

The CDR3 here is CASSPRERGYNEQFF. DNA of the CDR3: TGTGCCAGCAGCCCCCGGGAGCGGGGTTACAATGAGCAGTTCTTC. The chain joins TRBV7-3 to TRBJ2-1; 7 bases are shared with TRBD2. V was pared by 5 bases and J by 4 bases, with 8 bases of the junction left unmatched. CDR1 and CDR2 (germline): SGHTA, FQGTGA. This CDR3 is 15 amino acids long. The full variable domain, its missing parts supplied by reference TRBV7-3 and TRBJ2-1, is GAGVSQTPSNKVTEKGKYVELRCDPISGHTALYWYRQSLGQGPEFLIYFQGTGAADDSGLPNDRFFAVRPEGSVSTLKIQRTERGDSAVYLCASSPRERGYNEQFFGPGTRLTVL.

V gene TRBV2 combines with J gene TRBJ2-2; tentatively, D is TRBD1 or TRBD2 (6 bases each). The germline V gene encodes CDR1 SNHLY and CDR2 FYNNEI. The V end lost 10 bases, the J end lost 4 bases, and 22 bases lay between the germline ends. CDR3 length: 16 residues. CDR3 protein: CATQEDWGARTGELFF. CDR3 in DNA: TGTGCCACCCAGGAGGACTGGGGGGCCCGCACCGGGGAGCTGTTTTTT.

The chain employs TRBV6-6 and TRBJ1-1; D unresolved. V lost 3 bases to trimming and J lost 1 base, with 9 bases between them. The germline CDR1 and CDR2 sequences are MNHNY and SVGAGI (reference sequence). This CDR3 has 14 amino acids. This CDR3 is CASSYWAGNTEAFF. The DNA of the CDR3 is TGTGCCAGCAGTTATTGGGCAGGGAACACTGAAGCTTTCTTT.

The chain has TRBV30 and TRBJ1-4, with 8 nucleotides matching TRBD1. Germline CDR1 is GTSNPN and CDR2 is SVGIG (reference sequence). This CDR3 spans 14 amino acids. J was trimmed by 5 bases and V by 7 bases; bases with no gene match: 9. The CDR3 DNA sequence: TGTGCCTACTCAATGACAGGGGCCAATGAAAAACTGTTTTTT. Amino acids: CAYSMTGANEKLFF.